These 24 T cell receptor beta chains share one sample of origin, sequenced in a study of blood T cell repertoires in COVID-19. Assay: immunoSEQ multiplex PCR; the TCRdb copy retains only in-frame clones and omits some. The repertoire holds 150,000 to 200,000 clones, about 79% seen once, with approximately 26% in the top ten. Source material: peripheral blood. These receptors were obtained from a woman aged 70-85 years with acute or convalescent COVID-19.

The gene calls are TRBV4-2 and TRBJ1-6; 7 nucleotides match TRBD1. The CDR3 has 17 amino acids. V lost 0 bases to trimming and J lost 7 bases; unmatched junction nucleotides: 9. Germline CDR1 LGHNA, CDR2 YNFKEQ. This CDR3 reads CASSQEVHRGINSPLHF. For the CDR3, the DNA is TGTGCCAGCAGCCAAGAGGTACACAGGGGCATCAATTCACCCCTCCACTTT.

V usage is TRBV9 and J usage is TRBJ2-1; 11 nucleotides match TRBD2. Germline-derived CDR1 and CDR2 are SGDLS and YYNGEE. The CDR3 runs 16 residues. The V gene end was trimmed by 3 bases and the J gene end by 7 bases; junction bases not matched to a gene: 9. The DNA of the CDR3 is TGTGCCAGCAGCGCCACACTAGCGGGAGTTGGGAATGAGCAGTTCTTC. Its protein is CASSATLAGVGNEQFF.

The gene calls are TRBV11-3 and TRBJ2-7; D is perhaps TRBD2 (6 bases). Germline CDR1 is SGHNT and CDR2 is YENEEA. The length of the CDR3 is 14 residues. Trimming shortened V by 3 bases and J by 0 bases, and 9 bases separated the two germline ends. The CDR3 sequence is CASSFGGDSYEQYF. DNA of the CDR3: TGTGCCAGCAGCTTCGGAGGGGACTCCTACGAGCAGTACTTC.

The count of this clone is one. V usage is TRBV10-3 and J usage is TRBJ1-3; tentatively, D is TRBD1 (6 bases). The germline V gene has CDR1 ENHRY and CDR2 SYGVKD. The CDR3 has 14 amino acids. V lost 5 bases and J lost 4, with 12 bases in between. DNA for the CDR3: TGTGCCATCAGTATGACAGGCGCGGGAAACACCATATATTTT. Translation gives CAISMTGAGNTIYF.

This chain uses TRBV27 with TRBJ2-7, with TRBD2 matching 12 bases. CDR1 is MNHEY, CDR2 SMNVEV, per germline (reference sequence). The junction had 17 bases not matched to a gene; V was cut back by 7 bases and J by 7 bases. This CDR3 region has 17 residues. As DNA, the CDR3 is TGTGCCAGCATTGCTAGCGGGAGGGCCCTTCGGAGTGGGGAGCAGTACTTC. Protein product: CASIASGRALRSGEQYF.

CDR3 loop: CASSATGTAYSNQPQHF. The DNA for the CDR3 is TGTGCCAGCAGTGCTACCGGGACAGCCTATAGCAATCAGCCCCAGCATTTT. The chain employs TRBV6-1 and TRBJ1-5; the match to TRBD1 covers 7 bases. CDR1 MNHNS and CDR2 SASEGT come from the germline V gene. After removal of 4 bases from V and 0 bases from J, the junction contained 9 bases not matched to a gene. CDR3 size: 17 residues.

The chain couples TRBV6-5 to TRBJ2-2; TRBD1 matches at 10 bases. The germline CDR1 and CDR2 sequences are MNHEY and SVGAGI. The CDR3 is 14 residues long. Trimming at V came to 10 bases and at J to 5 bases, leaving 7 bases not matched to a gene. The CDR3 loop reads CAIDRGRVTGELFF. CDR3 bases: TGTGCCATCGACAGGGGGCGGGTTACCGGGGAGCTGTTTTTT.

This clone was picked up one time. The chain carries TRBV6-4 and TRBJ1-3; 10 nucleotides align to TRBD1. There are 17 residues in the CDR3. Germline V lookup: CDR1 MRHNA, CDR2 SNTAGT. Trimming took 5 bases from V and 1 from J; bases not matched to a gene: 8. In nucleotides, the CDR3 is TGTGCCAGCAGTCAAAGACAGGGGGCACGGTCTGGAAACACCATATATTTT. Translating gives CASSQRQGARSGNTIYF.

The CDR3 loop reads CASSSIGGVTDTQYF. CDR3 nucleotides: TGTGCCAGCAGCTCCATAGGGGGGGTCACAGATACGCAGTATTTT. V usage is TRBV7-8 and J usage is TRBJ2-3; a weak D match, TRBD2 (7 bases). The CDR3 is made up of 15 amino acids. V was clipped by 4 bases and J by 2 bases, with 13 bases between them. Germline CDR1 reads SGHVS; CDR2 reads FQNEAQ.

The rearrangement joins TRBV19 to TRBJ2-7; 11 nucleotides align to TRBD1. V gave up 4 bases and J gave up 5 bases; unmatched junction bases: 4. This CDR3 comprises 14 residues. Germline V gene sequence: CDR1 LNHDA, CDR2 SQIVND (reference sequence). DNA for the CDR3: TGTGCCAGTAGTACTGGACAGGGGGCGAACGAGCAGTACTTC. Translation gives CASSTGQGANEQYF.

This clone has more than one count but fewer than ten. The CDR3 coding sequence is TGTGCCAGTAGTATAGGGGACAGCGGGAGGACCGAGCAGTACTTC. Amino acid sequence: CASSIGDSGRTEQYF. The gene calls are TRBV19 and TRBJ2-7; 9 bases match TRBD2. Trimming took 1 base from V and 6 from J; bases not matched to a gene: 7. Germline V gene lookup returns CDR1 LNHDA and CDR2 SQIVND (reference sequence). The CDR3 has 15 amino acids. The full variable domain, its missing parts supplied by reference TRBV19 and TRBJ2-7, is DGGITQSPKYLFRKEGQNVTLSCEQNLNHDAMYWYRQDPGQGLRLIYYSQIVNDFQKGDIAEGYSVSREKKESFPLTVTSAQKNPTAFYLCASSIGDSGRTEQYFGPGTRLTVT.

This clone turned up a few times. V usage is TRBV10-2 and J usage is TRBJ1-6, with 7 bases matching TRBD1. V dropped 3 bases and J dropped 7; count of bases not matched to a gene: 6. Germline values: CDR1 WSHSY, CDR2 SAAADI. CDR3 length: 15 amino acids. The CDR3 spells CASSESGGSNSPLHF. Here the CDR3 DNA reads TGCGCCAGCAGTGAATCAGGGGGGTCGAATTCACCCCTCCACTTT.

This clone came up a few times. This rearrangement joins TRBV29-1 to TRBJ2-2, with TRBD2 matching over 7 bases. The germline V gene encodes CDR1 SQVTM and CDR2 ANQGSEA. V shed 4 bases and J 5 bases; nucleotides not matched to a gene: 10. The CDR3 contains 15 residues. CDR3 protein: CSVGGRGRKTGELFF. CDR3 nucleotide sequence: TGCAGCGTTGGGGGTCGCGGGAGAAAAACCGGGGAGCTGTTTTTT.

The rearrangement uses TRBV3-1 (or the pseudogene TRBV3-2) and TRBJ1-2; no clear D. Germline CDR1 is LGHDT and CDR2 is YNNKEL (reference sequence). This CDR3 has 14 amino acids. V was clipped by 8 bases and J by 9 bases, with 22 bases between them. The CDR3 here is CASGPTGGRGSYTF. CDR3 DNA: TGTGCCAGCGGTCCTACTGGAGGCCGAGGGAGCTACACCTTC.

V is TRBV7-3 and J is TRBJ2-1; 7 bases map to TRBD2. The germline CDR1 and CDR2 sequences are SGHTA and FQGTGA. V gave up 7 bases and J gave up 2 bases; unmatched junction bases: 8. This CDR3 comprises 15 residues. The CDR3 coding sequence is TGTGCCAGCACCCCCACGAGCGGGACCTACAATGAGCAGTTCTTC. Protein product: CASTPTSGTYNEQFF.

This chain connects TRBV7-9 to TRBJ2-7; the D gene is possibly TRBD2 (5 bases). V lost 5 bases to trimming and J lost 4 bases, with 15 bases between them. There are 14 residues in the CDR3. CDR1 is SEHNR and CDR2 is FQNEAQ in the germline V gene (reference sequence). CDR3 residues: CASSQSGAPYEQYF. CDR3 bases: TGTGCCAGCAGCCAAAGCGGAGCCCCTTACGAGCAGTACTTC.

The gene calls are TRBV30 and TRBJ1-2; the D gene is possibly TRBD1 (5 bases). Germline CDR1 is GTSNPN and CDR2 is SVGIG (reference sequence). Deletions cut 8 bases from V and 8 bases from J, with 18 bases between. The length of the CDR3 is 12 residues. The CDR3 bases are TGTGCCAGTGACTCAGGGTTTGAAGGCTACACCTTC. Its protein product is CASDSGFEGYTF.

The chain carries TRBV2 and TRBJ1-2; 7 bases map to TRBD1. The CDR3 contains 15 residues. V shed 5 bases and J 3 bases; nucleotides not matched to a gene: 9. The germline V gene has CDR1 SNHLY and CDR2 FYNNEI. CDR3 sequence reads: CASSRGQAGDYGYTF. Here the CDR3 DNA reads TGTGCCAGCAGTCGAGGACAGGCAGGGGACTATGGCTACACCTTC.

J is TRBJ2-4 and V is TRBV27, with 8 bases lining up with TRBD1. J was trimmed by 11 bases and V by 3 bases; bases with no gene match: 6. The germline V gene encodes CDR1 MNHEY and CDR2 SMNVEV (reference sequence). The CDR3 has 13 residues. The CDR3: CASSFGQGAVQYF. The CDR3 nucleotides are TGTGCCAGCAGTTTTGGGCAGGGGGCGGTTCAGTACTTC.

This clone was observed a few times. The CDR3 DNA reads as TGTGCCAGCAGCTTAGATTCCCCCCCAGGCAACGAGCAGTACTTC. Translated: CASSLDSPPGNEQYF. The V gene is TRBV11-2, the J gene TRBJ2-7; D is unclear. The CDR3 consists of 15 residues. Germline V CDR1 and CDR2: SGHAT, FQNNGV. Trimming pared 0 bases from V and 5 bases from J, leaving 14 bases between.

The chain employs TRBV3-1 (or the pseudogene TRBV3-2) and TRBJ2-5, with TRBD2 matching over 8 bases. Trimming cost V 6 bases and J 9 bases; bases outside gene matches: 12. The CDR3 contains 14 residues. Per the germline V gene, CDR1 is LGHDT and CDR2 is YNNKEL (reference sequence). The CDR3 reads CASSLRSGTMAQYF. The CDR3 DNA sequence: TGTGCCAGCAGTCTTCGTAGCGGGACCATGGCCCAGTACTTC.

The V call is TRBV5-8, the J call TRBJ1-1; D is perhaps TRBD1 (5 bases). Germline V gene data show CDR1 as SGHTS and CDR2 as YDEGEE. With 4 bases removed from V and 4 bases from J, the gap between germline ends came to 14 bases. This CDR3 is 14 amino acids long. The CDR3 bases are TGTGCCAGCAGCCTGGGGCAGGTGGGCACTGAAGCTTTCTTT. It is translated as CASSLGQVGTEAFF.

With respect to this clone: This same CDR3 is encoded by further DNA sequences in the sample. The chain links TRBV3-1 (or the pseudogene TRBV3-2) to TRBJ1-4; 9 positions agree with TRBD1. Germline V lookup: CDR1 LGHDT, CDR2 YNNKEL (reference sequence). This CDR3 is built from 15 residues. J gave up 4 bases and V 4 bases, and 4 bases lay outside the gene matches. The CDR3 bases are TGTGCCAGCAGCCCCTGGGGACAGGGTAATGAAAAACTGTTTTTT. Translation: CASSPWGQGNEKLFF.

V gene TRBV4-1 combines with J gene TRBJ1-5; D may be TRBD1 (5 bases). There are 16 residues in the CDR3. The V and J ends lost 6 bases and 4 bases respectively, with 19 bases between them. Germline lookup yields CDR1 MGHRA and CDR2 YSYEKL. DNA for the CDR3: TGCGCCAGCAGGAAGGGGTGGGAAGACCTGAATCAGCCCCAGCATTTT. Translated: CASRKGWEDLNQPQHF.